A selection of T cell receptor beta chains follows, all from one sample in a study of cytomegalovirus exposure and HLA in healthy donors. Sequencing used immunoSEQ multiplex PCR; TCRdb keeps in-frame clones, though not all of them. The table lists more than 90,000 clones, around 75% of them singletons. The sample taken for sequencing was PBMCs. The receptors come from a woman between 25 and 40 years old in good health and CMV-seronegative. Both conserved end residues are part of each CDR3. The order of the fields is J gene, V gene, CDR3 protein.

j_gene: TRBJ2-7; v_gene: TRBV2; CDR3aa: CASSVGWTGSTYEQYF
j_gene: TRBJ1-1; v_gene: TRBV2; CDR3aa: CASAILNTEAFF
j_gene: TRBJ2-7; v_gene: TRBV6-5; CDR3aa: CASSYGPGLGGYEQYF
j_gene: TRBJ1-1; v_gene: TRBV20-1; CDR3aa: CSAYRQGQAF
j_gene: TRBJ2-5; v_gene: TRBV13; CDR3aa: CASSLNNREETQYF
j_gene: TRBJ2-7; v_gene: TRBV5-1; CDR3aa: CASSPEVSGNEQYF
j_gene: TRBJ2-4; v_gene: TRBV6-1; CDR3aa: CASSEYFGQGAPIRNIQYF
j_gene: TRBJ2-2; v_gene: TRBV5-6; CDR3aa: CASSLGDRRNTGELFF
j_gene: TRBJ1-6; v_gene: TRBV30; CDR3aa: CAWTTRPVSSYNSPLHF
j_gene: TRBJ1-2; v_gene: TRBV10-2; CDR3aa: CASSGGQGAIYGYTF
j_gene: TRBJ1-2; v_gene: TRBV29-1; CDR3aa: CSVAPGSPYGYTF
j_gene: TRBJ1-2; v_gene: TRBV7-6; CDR3aa: CASSLVAGGNYGYTF
j_gene: TRBJ1-3; v_gene: TRBV19; CDR3aa: CASRSGFEIGNTIYF
j_gene: TRBJ1-1; v_gene: TRBV25-1; CDR3aa: CASSEWYQGARAEAFF
j_gene: TRBJ1-4; v_gene: TRBV25-1; CDR3aa: CASSELQVNEKLFF
j_gene: TRBJ1-2; v_gene: TRBV6-6; CDR3aa: CASRVDRAYGYTF
j_gene: TRBJ1-2; v_gene: TRBV6-1; CDR3aa: CASSEAVRTENLNYGYTF
j_gene: TRBJ1-2; v_gene: TRBV7-2; CDR3aa: CASIPGTGSNYGYTF
j_gene: TRBJ2-3; v_gene: TRBV7-6; CDR3aa: CASSSRQGNRGDTQYF
j_gene: TRBJ1-4; v_gene: TRBV4-2; CDR3aa: CASSQGQTTNEKLFF
j_gene: TRBJ2-7; v_gene: TRBV10-2; CDR3aa: CASSPTTDWQYF
j_gene: TRBJ2-3; v_gene: TRBV9; CDR3aa: CASAGGWPSDTQYF
j_gene: TRBJ1-1; v_gene: TRBV29-1; CDR3aa: CSVDGGTVGTEAFF
j_gene: TRBJ1-4; v_gene: TRBV2; CDR3aa: CASSQARQGLGEKLFF
j_gene: TRBJ1-4; v_gene: TRBV5-1; CDR3aa: CASSLGIRQGTNEKLFF
j_gene: TRBJ2-7; v_gene: TRBV5-6; CDR3aa: CASSSPDGGEQYF
j_gene: TRBJ1-3; v_gene: TRBV6-1; CDR3aa: CASRQSSGNTIYF
j_gene: TRBJ2-1; v_gene: TRBV28; CDR3aa: CASSLGGGNYNEQFF
j_gene: TRBJ2-1; v_gene: TRBV6-5; CDR3aa: CASSYLSGGAYEQFF
j_gene: TRBJ2-4; v_gene: TRBV10-3; CDR3aa: CAIRGTGENIQYF
j_gene: TRBJ1-2; v_gene: TRBV5-6; CDR3aa: CASSNGGAHYGYTF
j_gene: TRBJ2-7; v_gene: TRBV30; CDR3aa: CARGQGAREQYF
j_gene: TRBJ2-7; v_gene: TRBV27; CDR3aa: CASSPDRGTWVYEQYF
j_gene: TRBJ1-5; v_gene: TRBV7-8; CDR3aa: CASSLTGTGGELPIKPQHF
j_gene: TRBJ1-3; v_gene: TRBV18; CDR3aa: CASSPLKDSSGNTIYF
j_gene: TRBJ1-1; v_gene: TRBV7-9; CDR3aa: CASSLGGQGPQAFF
j_gene: TRBJ1-1; v_gene: TRBV6-6; CDR3aa: CASSYRGETEAFF
j_gene: TRBJ1-5; v_gene: TRBV15; CDR3aa: CATSSRINQPQHF
j_gene: TRBJ2-2; v_gene: TRBV6-6; CDR3aa: CASSQRGRNTGELFF
j_gene: TRBJ1-2; v_gene: TRBV6-5; CDR3aa: CASSYFGGTGNGYTF
j_gene: TRBJ2-2; v_gene: TRBV7-9; CDR3aa: CASSLDRRTRNTGELFF